This T cell receptor beta chain was captured in a study of T-cell reconstitution after alpha-beta-depleted transplantation in children. Per the germline V gene, CDR1 is SNHLY and CDR2 is FYNNEI. The CDR3 has 12 residues. Trimming left V 1 base short and J 2 bases short, with 2 bases between. During its preparation, the TCRbeta library received unique molecular identifiers. TCRdb fed the PCR reads into MiXCR, producing one record per CDR3 protein. The sample records 250,000 to 300,000 distinct CDR3 sequences, roughly 7.8% being singletons. Study-wide results and caveats: Newly made T cells mostly supplied T-cell counts and diversity one year after transplant. Expanded clones from the graft, numbering several hundred, reportedly supplied alpha-beta T cells about two months after transplant. Surviving recipient T cells and intrathymic progenitors accounted for some patients' high TCRbeta diversity at day 60.

This clonotype was seen a handful of times. Antigen unknown. The chain joins TRBV2 to TRBJ1-2; D is uncertain. The sample here was peripheral blood, taken 360 days after TCRalphabeta/CD19-depleted stem cell transplant. The sequence derives from a female patient between 2 and 15 years old who had a stem cell transplant for Fanconi anemia, so the T cells may come from the graft donor. The CDR3 DNA sequence: TGTGCCAGCAGTGAAGGGAACTATGGCTACACCTTC. Protein: CASSEGNYGYTF.